The sequence of this T cell receptor beta chain was determined in a study of identical twins (dated by TCRdb to about 2016). Study-level background: The study deep-sequenced TCR alpha and beta repertoires from monozygotic twins, unrelated adults of various ages and cord blood to test whether fetal clonotypes persist. To rule out contamination, replicate twin experiments were performed at different times with different library preparation protocols.

Library preparation employed 5' RACE. The instrument given in TCRdb is Illumina HiSeq 2000. Template switching introduced a universal primer binding site; the final cDNA contained a unique molecular identifier, enabling accurate counting of TCR cDNA molecules. Specific primers in the conserved constant-segment region were used to synthesize first-strand cDNA for TCR alpha and beta chains. Each cDNA library was double barcoded, with a SMART-Mk sample barcode plus Illumina barcodes, to control for contamination. TruSeq adapter sequences, together with Illumina sample barcodes, were added in two successive PCR steps. Sequencing of the TCR alpha and beta cDNA libraries was done on the Illumina HiSeq platform using custom primers. As for the authors' bioinformatics: MiGEC was used to process raw reads and extract unique molecular identifiers, and MiXCR was used to find CDR3 positions. Recombination models were inferred per individual with the repgenHMM and IGoR tools using an EM algorithm. Shared clonotypes were analyzed with the tcR package in R, and sharing was normalized by the product of cloneset sizes. To study raw recombination free of thymic and clonal selection effects, out-of-frame nonproductive sequences were analyzed. Clones were called with MiXCR by TCRdb after fastp trimmed the public reads at Q25, and only in-frame beta chains were retained. Duplicate CDR3 protein sequences are folded into a single record with the most common DNA and genes. The V and J calls were not made by the authors but by TCRdb's processing. Within this sample are over 550,000 distinct CDR3 sequences, with under 8.5% of them counted one time only. The ten largest clones represent around 1.6% of the sample.

The research as a whole found: In beta out-of-frame sequences, excess twin sharing was weaker, because having fewer shared sequences lowered the signal-to-noise ratio. Recombination models systematically underestimated out-of-frame TCR alpha sharing in monozygotic twins but agreed with sharing between unrelated individuals. Compared with coincidental sharing between unrelated individuals, an excess of low generation-probability sequences was observed among out-of-frame TCR alpha sequences shared between twins. Fewer insertions were carried by abundant cord blood beta clonotypes, a similar but weaker trend appeared in young adult naive repertoires, and no such trend appeared in memory repertoires. Zero-insertion analyses could be partly confounded by invariant T cells such as MAIT and iNKT, though diverse VJ usage argued against such confounding for most clonotypes. Conclusions relied on cross-sectional statistical analysis, since the same donors could not be followed over many years.

About this clonotype: Its target antigen remains unknown. No much larger clone exists at a distance of one base, and base qualities are not known.

Only healthy Caucasian donors were included. The twin cohort comprised three pairs of female monozygotic twins, all aged roughly 18 to 30 years. The RNA used for TCR libraries was isolated from peripheral blood mononuclear cells. A distance of 12 bases separates the germline ends of V and J, which lose 5 bases and 5 bases respectively. CDR1 SQVTM and CDR2 ANQGSEA were looked up in the germline V gene. The cysteine opens and the phenylalanine closes a CDR3 of 12 amino acids. CDR3 DNA only is kept here, 36 bases in frame from base 1. The sample was also reused in another study, on yellow fever vaccine responses in identical twins. As described in the second report: According to the authors, the vaccine-induced T cell response in identical twins seemed to be partly convergent and partly specific to each individual. Focusing on identical twins, the study followed the T cell clones that responded to the vaccine, and did so with precision.

The chain joins TRBV29-1 to TRBJ2-5; the D segment might be TRBD1 or TRBD2, since each matches 5 bases. The TCR sequence derives from a young woman in good health. The sample was PBMCs. The nucleotide sequence reads TGCAGCGTTCACGGGGCTCCCGAGACCCAGTACTTC. It codes for CSVHGAPETQYF.